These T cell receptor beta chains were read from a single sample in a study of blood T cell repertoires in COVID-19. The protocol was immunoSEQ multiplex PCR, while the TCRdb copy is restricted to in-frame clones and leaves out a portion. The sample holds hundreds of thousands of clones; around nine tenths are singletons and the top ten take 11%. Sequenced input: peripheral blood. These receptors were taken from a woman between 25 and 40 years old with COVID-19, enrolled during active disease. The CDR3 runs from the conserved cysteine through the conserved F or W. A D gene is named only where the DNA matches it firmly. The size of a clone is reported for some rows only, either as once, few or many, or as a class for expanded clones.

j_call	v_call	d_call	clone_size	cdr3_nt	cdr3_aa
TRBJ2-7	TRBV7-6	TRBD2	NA	TGTGCCAGCAGCCCGGGTGCTAGCGGGGGCCACTACGAGCAGTACTTC	CASSPGASGGHYEQYF
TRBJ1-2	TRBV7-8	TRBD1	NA	TGTGCCAGCAGCTTACTTGGCCTAGCGACAGGGCCCACCTTC	CASSLLGLATGPTF
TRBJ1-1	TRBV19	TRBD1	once	TGTGCCAGTACGTTTTCCGGGACAGGGGGGAGGAACACTGAAGCTTTCTTT	CASTFSGTGGRNTEAFF
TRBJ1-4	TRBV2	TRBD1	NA	TGTGCCAGCAGCACCAGGGGGACTAATGAAAAACTGTTTTTT	CASSTRGTNEKLFF
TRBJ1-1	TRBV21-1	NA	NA	TGTGCCAGCAGCACGACGGGACAGGTTAAGGTTCAAGACACTGAAGCTTTCTTT	CASSTTGQVKVQDTEAFF
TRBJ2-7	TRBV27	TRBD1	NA	TGTGCCAGCGGGACCGGGACAGCGTACTACGAGCAGTACTTC	CASGTGTAYYEQYF
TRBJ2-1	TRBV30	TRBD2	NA	TGTGCCTGGAGTGTACTAGCGGGGAAGGATGAGCAGTTCTTC	CAWSVLAGKDEQFF
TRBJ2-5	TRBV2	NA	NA	TGTGCCAGCAGCTTACAGGGTGTGTTAGAGACCCAGTACTTC	CASSLQGVLETQYF
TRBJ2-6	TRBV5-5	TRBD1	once	TGTGCCAGCAGCCCCCGTCCCGGGACAGGGTTAGGGGCCAACGTCCTGACTTTC	CASSPRPGTGLGANVLTF
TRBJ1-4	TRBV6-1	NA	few	TGTGCCAGCAGTGGGGGTGGCGGGGGGAGGTATGAAAAACTGTTTTTT	CASSGGGGGRYEKLFF
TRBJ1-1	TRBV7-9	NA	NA	TGTGCCAGCAGCACCCTTCGAGGGATGAACACTGAAGCTTTCTTT	CASSTLRGMNTEAFF
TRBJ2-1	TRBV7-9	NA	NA	TGTGCCAGCAGCCAAGTCGTCGCGGGAAACAATGAGCAGTTCTTC	CASSQVVAGNNEQFF
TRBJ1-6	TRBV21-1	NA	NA	TGTGCCAGCAGCAACCGGGACAGTGGTAATTCACCCCTCCACTTT	CASSNRDSGNSPLHF
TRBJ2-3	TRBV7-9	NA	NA	TGTGCCAGCAGCTTAGACGCCCTTCCAGTAGATACGCAGTATTTT	CASSLDALPVDTQYF
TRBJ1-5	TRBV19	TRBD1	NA	TGTGCCAGTAGTATAAGCCACTTGGACAGGGGCAATCAGCCCCAGCATTTT	CASSISHLDRGNQPQHF
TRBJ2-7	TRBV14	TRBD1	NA	TGTGCCAGCAGCCCATGGACAGGAGCCTACGAGCAGTACTTC	CASSPWTGAYEQYF
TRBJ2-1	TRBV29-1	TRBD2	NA	TGCAGCGTTGGTAAGCGGGGGGCCTACAATGAGCAGTTCTTC	CSVGKRGAYNEQFF
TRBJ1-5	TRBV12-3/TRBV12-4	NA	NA	TGTGCCAGCAGACCAGGGGACCAGCCCCAGCATTTT	CASRPGDQPQHF
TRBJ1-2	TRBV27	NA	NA	TGTGCCAGTTCCTATTACGGCGGGGGAATTAACTATGGCTACACCTTC	CASSYYGGGINYGYTF
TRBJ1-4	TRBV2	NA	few	TGTGCCAGCAGTGGGACAATTAGAAAACTGTTTTTT	CASSGTIRKLFF
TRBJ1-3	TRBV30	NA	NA	TGTGCCTGGAGTGTGAGGAGATCTGGAAACACCATATATTTT	CAWSVRRSGNTIYF
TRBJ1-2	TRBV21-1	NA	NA	TGTGCCAGCAGCAAAGCCCACCCAGTAGTCGCGGGACCTGTCTATGGCTACACCTTC	CASSKAHPVVAGPVYGYTF
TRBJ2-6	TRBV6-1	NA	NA	TGTGCCAGCAGTGAACGCAGGGTAGGGCCCTCTGGGGCCAACGTCCTGACTTTC	CASSERRVGPSGANVLTF
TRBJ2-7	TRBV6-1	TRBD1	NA	TGTGCCAGCAGTGAATCCGGGACAGGGTCCCACGAGCAGTACTTC	CASSESGTGSHEQYF
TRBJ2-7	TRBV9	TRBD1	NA	TGTGCCAGCAGCGTTTCCTCAGGGGGCGCCTACGAGCAGTACTTC	CASSVSSGGAYEQYF
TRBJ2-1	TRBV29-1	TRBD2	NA	TGCAGCGTCTTCCGGACTAGCGACCCTTATAATGAGCAGTTCTTC	CSVFRTSDPYNEQFF
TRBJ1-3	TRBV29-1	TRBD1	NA	TGCAGCGTTGAAGGGACAGGGAGTAGAAACACCATATATTTT	CSVEGTGSRNTIYF
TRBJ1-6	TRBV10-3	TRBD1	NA	TGTGCCATCAGACAGGGGGGGAATTCACCCCTCCACTTT	CAIRQGGNSPLHF
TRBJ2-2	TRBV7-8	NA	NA	TGTGCCAGCAGCTCAGGATTCACCGGGGAGCTGTTTTTT	CASSSGFTGELFF
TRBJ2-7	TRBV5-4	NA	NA	TGTGCCAGCAGCTTACCTACTAGCTACGAGCAGTACTTC	CASSLPTSYEQYF
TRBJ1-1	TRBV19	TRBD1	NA	TGTGCCAGTAGTAGGTGGGGTGGCCGAGGGACAGGGGCGACAGCTTTCTTT	CASSRWGGRGTGATAFF
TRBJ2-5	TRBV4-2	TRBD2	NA	TGTGCCAGCAGCCCCATAGCGGGGGGGCCTGTTGAGACCCAGTACTTC	CASSPIAGGPVETQYF
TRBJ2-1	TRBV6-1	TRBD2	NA	TGTGCCAGCAGTGATGAAGCGGGGGGGCGAAATGAGCAGTTCTTC	CASSDEAGGRNEQFF
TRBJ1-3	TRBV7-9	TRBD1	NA	TGTGCCAGCAGCCTCCAGGGGGTTGGAAACACCATATATTTT	CASSLQGVGNTIYF
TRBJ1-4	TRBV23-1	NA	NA	TGCGCCAGCACCCTGACAGCCCCTAATGAAAAACTGTTTTTT	CASTLTAPNEKLFF
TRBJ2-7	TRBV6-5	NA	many	TGTGCCAGCAGCCCCGAGGGGGGGTACGAGCAGTACTTC	CASSPEGGYEQYF
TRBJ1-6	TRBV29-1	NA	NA	TGCAGCCCAACATCGAACTTTGAGGGTTCACCCCTCCACTTT	CSPTSNFEGSPLHF
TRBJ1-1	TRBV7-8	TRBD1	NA	TGTGCCAGCAGCTTTTGGGCAGACAGGGGAAAGGCGAACACTGAAGCTTTCTTT	CASSFWADRGKANTEAFF
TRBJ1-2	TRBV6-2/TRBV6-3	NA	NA	TGTGCCAGCAGTTACTCGCCAACTTACTATGGCTACACCTTC	CASSYSPTYYGYTF
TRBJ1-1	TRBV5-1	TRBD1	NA	TGCGCCAGCAAGGACTACAGGGGCGCGGGCACTGAAGCTTTCTTT	CASKDYRGAGTEAFF
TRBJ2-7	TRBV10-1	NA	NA	TGCGCCAGCAGTGAGTACGGGTACGAGCAGTACTTC	CASSEYGYEQYF
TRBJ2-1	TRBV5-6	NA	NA	TGTGCCAGCAGCCCCATCGGGTACCAGACGTACAATGAGCAGTTCTTC	CASSPIGYQTYNEQFF
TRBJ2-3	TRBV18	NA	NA	TGTGCCAGCTCACCTAGAGGTATAGGGGCAGATACGCAGTATTTT	CASSPRGIGADTQYF
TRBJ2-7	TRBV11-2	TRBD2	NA	TGTGCCAGCAGCCCCGGACTAGCGGGGCCCTACGAGCGGTACTTC	CASSPGLAGPYERYF
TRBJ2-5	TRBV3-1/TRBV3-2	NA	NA	TGTGCCAGCAGCGCCCGAGGGGAGACCCAGTACTTC	CASSARGETQYF
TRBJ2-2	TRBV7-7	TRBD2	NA	TGTGCCAGCAGTTCCGGGACTAGCTCCGGGGAGCTGTTTTTT	CASSSGTSSGELFF
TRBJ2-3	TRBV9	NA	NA	TGTGCCAGCAGCGTAGCTTATGCAAGCTCTGTGGATACGCAGTATTTT	CASSVAYASSVDTQYF
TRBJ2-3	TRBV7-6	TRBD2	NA	TGTGCCAGCGGGGGACTAGCGGGGTTGGATACGCAGTATTTT	CASGGLAGLDTQYF
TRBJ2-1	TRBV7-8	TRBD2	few	TGTGCCAGCAGCTTAGCGCTAAGAGGGAGCGGGGGGGCCTTTTTAAGGGTACAGCAGTTCTTC	CASSLALRGSGGAFLRVQQFF
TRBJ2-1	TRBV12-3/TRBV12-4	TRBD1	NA	TGTCCTCAGGGGGCTGGCTACAATGAGCAGTTCTTC	CPQGAGYNEQFF
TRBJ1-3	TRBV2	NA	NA	TGTGCCAGCACAGTCCCCGATAGAAACACCATATATTTT	CASTVPDRNTIYF
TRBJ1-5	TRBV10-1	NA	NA	TGCGCCAGCAGTGATTGGGGCGGTAGCAATCAGCCCCAGCATTTT	CASSDWGGSNQPQHF
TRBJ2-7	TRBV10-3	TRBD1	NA	TGTGCCATCAGGGGGACAGGGGCCACTAGCTCCTACGAGCAGTACTTC	CAIRGTGATSSYEQYF
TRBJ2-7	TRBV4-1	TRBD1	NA	TGCGCCAGCAGCACCCGCCGGGACAGGTCCTACGAGCAGTACTTC	CASSTRRDRSYEQYF
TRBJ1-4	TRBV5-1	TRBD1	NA	TGCGCCAGCAGCCTCTACAGGGGAGGATATGAAAAACTGTTTTTT	CASSLYRGGYEKLFF
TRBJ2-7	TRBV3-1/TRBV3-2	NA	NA	TGTGCCAGCAGCCAAGATACTCGAGTGTTGCCGTACTTC	CASSQDTRVLPYF
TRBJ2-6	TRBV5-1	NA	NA	TGCGCCAGCAGCTACCTCGACTCGAAACGGTCTGGGGCCAACGTCCTGACTTTC	CASSYLDSKRSGANVLTF
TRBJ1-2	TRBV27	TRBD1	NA	TGTGCCAGCAGTTTCGTTTGGGGACAGGGGGTAAACTATGGCTACACCTTC	CASSFVWGQGVNYGYTF